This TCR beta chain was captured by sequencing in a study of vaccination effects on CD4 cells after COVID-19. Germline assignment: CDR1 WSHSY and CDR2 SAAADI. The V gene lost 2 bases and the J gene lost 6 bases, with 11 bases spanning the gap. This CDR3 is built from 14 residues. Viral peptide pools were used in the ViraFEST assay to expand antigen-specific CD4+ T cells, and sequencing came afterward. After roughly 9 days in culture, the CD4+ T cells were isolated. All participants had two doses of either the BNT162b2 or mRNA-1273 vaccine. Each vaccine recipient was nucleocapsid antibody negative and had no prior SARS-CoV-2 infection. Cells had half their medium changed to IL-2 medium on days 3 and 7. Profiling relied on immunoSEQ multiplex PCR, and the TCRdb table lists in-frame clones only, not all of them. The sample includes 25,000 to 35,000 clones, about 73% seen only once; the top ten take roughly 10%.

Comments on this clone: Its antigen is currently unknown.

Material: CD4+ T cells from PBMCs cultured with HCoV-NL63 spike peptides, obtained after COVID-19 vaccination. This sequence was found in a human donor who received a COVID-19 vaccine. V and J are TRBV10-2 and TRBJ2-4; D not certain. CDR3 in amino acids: CASSEKVGRNIQYF. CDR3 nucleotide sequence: TGCGCCAGCAGTGAGAAGGTGGGTCGAAACATTCAGTACTTC.